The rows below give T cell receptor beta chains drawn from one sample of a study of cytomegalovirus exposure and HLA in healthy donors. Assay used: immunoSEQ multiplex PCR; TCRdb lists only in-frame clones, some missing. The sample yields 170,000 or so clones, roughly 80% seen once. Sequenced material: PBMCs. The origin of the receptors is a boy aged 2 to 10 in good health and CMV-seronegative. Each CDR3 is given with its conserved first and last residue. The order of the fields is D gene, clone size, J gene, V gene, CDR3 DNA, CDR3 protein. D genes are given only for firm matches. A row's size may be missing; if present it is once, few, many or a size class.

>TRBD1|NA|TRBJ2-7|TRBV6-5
TGTGCCAGCAGTAGGACAGGACTCTACGAGCAGTACTTC
CASSRTGLYEQYF
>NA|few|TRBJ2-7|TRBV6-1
TGTGCCAGCAGCCCAAGCGGGTACTCCTACGAGCAGTACTTC
CASSPSGYSYEQYF
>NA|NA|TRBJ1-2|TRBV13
TGTGCCAGCAGCTCCGCCCTCAGGGGAAAGGACTACACCTTC
CASSSALRGKDYTF
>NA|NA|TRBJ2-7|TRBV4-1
TGCGCCAGCAGCCAAGAGAACACGGGGTCCTACGAGCAGTACTTC
CASSQENTGSYEQYF
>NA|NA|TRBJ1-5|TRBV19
TGTGCCAGTATGGGGGAAGGGACATTTAATCAGCCCCAGCATTTT
CASMGEGTFNQPQHF
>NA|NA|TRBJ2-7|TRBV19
TGTGCCAGTAGTATCAGATCCGGGAACTCCTACGAGCAGTACTTC
CASSIRSGNSYEQYF
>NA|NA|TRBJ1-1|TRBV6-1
TGTGCCAGCAGTAAGGACAGAGGGGGACCTGAAGCTTTCTTT
CASSKDRGGPEAFF
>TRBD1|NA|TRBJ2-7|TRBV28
TGTGCCAGCCAACGGGCAGGACAGGGGATCAACGAGCAGTACTTC
CASQRAGQGINEQYF
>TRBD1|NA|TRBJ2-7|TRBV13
TGTGCCAGCAAGCAACCGGGACAGATCTACGAGCAGTACTTC
CASKQPGQIYEQYF
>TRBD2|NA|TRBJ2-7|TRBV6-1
TGTGCCAGTGGACTAGCGGCGGTCTACGAGCAGTACTTC
CASGLAAVYEQYF
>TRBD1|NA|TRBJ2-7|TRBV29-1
TGCAGCGTTTGGGACAGGGGGGGCTCCTACGAGCAGTACTTC
CSVWDRGGSYEQYF
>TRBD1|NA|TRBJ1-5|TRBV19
TGTGCCGTCAGGGCGGACAGGTACCAAGGGGCCCAGCATTTT
CAVRADRYQGAQHF
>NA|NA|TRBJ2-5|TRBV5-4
TGTGCCAGCAGCATCAGGGGTAGGGGTGAGGAGACCCAGTACTTC
CASSIRGRGEETQYF
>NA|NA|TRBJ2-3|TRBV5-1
TGCGCCAGCAGCTTGGGTCAACGGGAGTCTACTGGAGGTACGCAGTATTTT
CASSLGQRESTGGTQYF
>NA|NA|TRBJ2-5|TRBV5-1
TGCGCCAGCAGCTTGGTGGAGTTCCAAGAGACCCAGTACTTC
CASSLVEFQETQYF
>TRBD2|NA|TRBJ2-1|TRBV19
TGTGCCAGTAGTATCACTAGCGGTTACAATGAGCAGTTCTTC
CASSITSGYNEQFF
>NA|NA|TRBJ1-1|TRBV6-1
TGTGCCAGCAGTGCATACAGGGAAGGTACTGAAGCTTTCTTT
CASSAYREGTEAFF
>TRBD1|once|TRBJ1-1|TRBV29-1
TGCAGCGGGAGACAGGGGAACACTGAAGCTTTCTTT
CSGRQGNTEAFF
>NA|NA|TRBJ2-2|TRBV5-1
TGCGCCAGCCGCCAGACAGGGAACACCGGGGAGCTGTTTTTT
CASRQTGNTGELFF
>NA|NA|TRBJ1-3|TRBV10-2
TGCGCCAGCAGTTCGGGACTCATCGATAGCTCTGGAAACACCATATATTTT
CASSSGLIDSSGNTIYF
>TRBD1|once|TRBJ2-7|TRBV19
TGTGCCAGTAGTACGGGACAGGGTGGCTACGAGCAGTACTTC
CASSTGQGGYEQYF
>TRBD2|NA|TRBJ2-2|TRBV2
TGTGCCAGCACCTGGACTAGAATGAACACCGGGGAGCTGTTTTTT
CASTWTRMNTGELFF
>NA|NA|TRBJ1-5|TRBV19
TGTGCCAGTAGTAACCGACAGGAGAGCAATCAGCCCCAGCATTTT
CASSNRQESNQPQHF
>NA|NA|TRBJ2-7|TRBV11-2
TGTGCCAGCAGCCCCGGGGGGCAGGGACGTACCTACGAGCAGTACTTC
CASSPGGQGRTYEQYF
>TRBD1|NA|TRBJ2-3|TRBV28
TGTGCCAGCAGTCTCCGACAGGGGGGCACAGATACGCAGTATTTT
CASSLRQGGTDTQYF
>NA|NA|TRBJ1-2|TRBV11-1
TGTGCCAGCAGCTCAGGGGCAGACTATGGCTACACCTTC
CASSSGADYGYTF
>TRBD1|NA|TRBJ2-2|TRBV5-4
TGTGCCAGCAGCTTGGACAGGGGGCCGCTTACCGGGGAGCTGTTTTTT
CASSLDRGPLTGELFF
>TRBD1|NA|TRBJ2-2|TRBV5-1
TGCGCCAGCACCCTTACTGACAGGGGGAACACCGGGGAGCTGTTTTTT
CASTLTDRGNTGELFF
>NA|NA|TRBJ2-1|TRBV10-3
TGTGCCATCAGTGTTTTGGTCGCAGGGGCCGGGAATGAGCAGTTCTTC
CAISVLVAGAGNEQFF
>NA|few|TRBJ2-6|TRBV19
TGTGCCAGTAAACAGGGAGATCTATCCGGGGCCAACGTCCTGACTTTC
CASKQGDLSGANVLTF
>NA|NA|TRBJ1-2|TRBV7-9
TGTGCCAGCAGCTTACAAGCCCTAGCTAACTATGGCTACACCTTC
CASSLQALANYGYTF
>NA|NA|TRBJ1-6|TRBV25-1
TGTGCCAGCAGGCGATATAATTCACCCCTCCACTTT
CASRRYNSPLHF
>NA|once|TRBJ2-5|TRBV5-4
TGTGCCAGCAGCCGGGGTCTTGGGGAGACCCAGTACTTC
CASSRGLGETQYF
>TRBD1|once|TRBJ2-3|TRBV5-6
TGTGCCAGCAGCCTACCCCAAGGGGGCGGGTTCCCAGATACGCAGTATTTT
CASSLPQGGGFPDTQYF
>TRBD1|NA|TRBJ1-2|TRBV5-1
TGCGCCAGCAGCGCCGGGACAGGGGGCGACTATGGCTACACCTTC
CASSAGTGGDYGYTF
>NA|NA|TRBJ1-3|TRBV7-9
TGTGCCAGCAGCTTAGGTGGCTTTGGAAACACCATATATTTT
CASSLGGFGNTIYF
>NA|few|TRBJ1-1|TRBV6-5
TGTGCCAGCAGCAGGGGCTTGAACACTGAAGCTTTCTTT
CASSRGLNTEAFF
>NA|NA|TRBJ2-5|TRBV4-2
TGTGCCAGCAGACACTATGTTCCGGGGCTGCTAGCGAAGGGAGGAGAGACCCAGTACTTC
CASRHYVPGLLAKGGETQYF
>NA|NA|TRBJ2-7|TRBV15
TGTGCCACCAGCCCCTCGGACTACTCCTACGAGCAGTACTTC
CATSPSDYSYEQYF
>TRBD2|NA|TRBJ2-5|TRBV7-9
TGTGCCAGCAGCCTCGGGACTAGCGGTAGGGAGACCCAGTACTTC
CASSLGTSGRETQYF
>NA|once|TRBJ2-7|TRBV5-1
TGCGCCAGCAGCTTTCCGGGACTGGCCTACGAGCAGTACTTC
CASSFPGLAYEQYF
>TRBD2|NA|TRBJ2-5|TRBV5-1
TGCGCCAGCAGCCCGGGACTAGCGGGAGAAGAGACCCAGTACTTC
CASSPGLAGEETQYF
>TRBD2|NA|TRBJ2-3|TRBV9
TGTGCCAGCAGCGCGGGGACTAGCGGGAGACCCACAGATACGCAGTATTTT
CASSAGTSGRPTDTQYF
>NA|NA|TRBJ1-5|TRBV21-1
TGTGCCAGCAGCAAATTTATGTGGGGAGATAGCAATCAGCCCCAGCATTTT
CASSKFMWGDSNQPQHF
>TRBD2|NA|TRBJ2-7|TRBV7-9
TGTGCCAGCAGCTTAGGCGTGGGACTAGACTACGAGCAGTACTTC
CASSLGVGLDYEQYF
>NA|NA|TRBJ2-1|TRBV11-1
TGTGCCAGCAGCTACCCCGGACAGAGACAGTTCTTC
CASSYPGQRQFF
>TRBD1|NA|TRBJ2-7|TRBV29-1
TGCAGCGTTGCCGGGACAGGGCAATACGAGCAGTACTTC
CSVAGTGQYEQYF
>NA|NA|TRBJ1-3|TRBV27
TGTGCCAGCAGTCAAACAGGACAGTTCTATTCTGGAAACACCATATATTTT
CASSQTGQFYSGNTIYF
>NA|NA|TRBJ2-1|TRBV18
TGTGCCAGCTCACCTGGTGCCTACCCCGGGTTCTTC
CASSPGAYPGFF
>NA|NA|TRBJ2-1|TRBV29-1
TGCAGCGTTGAGGAGTCCAGGGCTAATGAGCAGTTCTTC
CSVEESRANEQFF
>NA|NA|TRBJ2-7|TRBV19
TGTGCCAGTAGTGGCCGAGGGTTAGCATCCGAGCAGTACTTC
CASSGRGLASEQYF
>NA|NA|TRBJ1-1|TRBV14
TGTGCCAGCAGCCGAAGGATAGCGGAGTACACTGAAGCTTTCTTT
CASSRRIAEYTEAFF